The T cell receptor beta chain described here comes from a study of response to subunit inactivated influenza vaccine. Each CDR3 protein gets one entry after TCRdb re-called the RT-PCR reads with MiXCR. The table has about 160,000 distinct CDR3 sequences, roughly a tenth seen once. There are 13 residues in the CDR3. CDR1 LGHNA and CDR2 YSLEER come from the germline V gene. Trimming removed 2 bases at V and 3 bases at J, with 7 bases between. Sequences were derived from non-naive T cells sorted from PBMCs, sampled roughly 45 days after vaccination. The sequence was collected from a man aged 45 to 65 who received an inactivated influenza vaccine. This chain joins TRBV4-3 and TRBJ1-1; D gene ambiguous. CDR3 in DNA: TGCGCCAGCAGCCAATATTTGTACACTGAAGCTTTCTTT. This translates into CASSQYLYTEAFF.